A single sample is the source of the 22 T cell receptor beta chains below, sequenced in a study of blood T cells in healthy people across ages. Primers used in a second PCR of roughly 7 to 12 cycles were a sample-barcoded 5' primer and a J-beta primer mix. TCRdb passed the 5' RACE reads through MiXCR, listing each CDR3 protein once. Found here are 1 million or so distinct CDR3 sequences, under 30% of them singletons; the top ten hold approximately 0.71%. Separately, the same data were catalogued under a study of T cells of mothers and their children.

Sample: blood. Receptors were obtained from a girl under 10 years old in good health.

For the CDR3, the DNA is TGTGCCATCAGCCGAGGAACTAGCGGGATTCGCACAGATACGCAGTATTTT. Translated: CAISRGTSGIRTDTQYF. V and J are TRBV10-3 and TRBJ2-3; 10 bases fit TRBD2. The CDR3 is 17 amino acids. Germline V gene sequence: CDR1 ENHRY, CDR2 SYGVKD. With 6 bases clipped from V and 1 base from J, the junction kept 10 bases outside the gene matches.

This chain connects TRBV5-1 to TRBJ2-1, with 9 bases that match TRBD2. This CDR3 spans 16 amino acids. The J segment lost 5 bases and the V segment lost 4 bases, leaving 10 bases of the junction unmatched. Germline V gene sequence: CDR1 SGHRS, CDR2 YFSETQ. The CDR3 protein is CASSRDAGGINNEQFF. DNA of the CDR3: TGCGCCAGCAGCCGGGACGCGGGAGGGATAAACAATGAGCAGTTCTTC. The full variable domain, its missing parts supplied by reference TRBV5-1 and TRBJ2-1, is KAGVTQTPRYLIKTRGQQVTLSCSPISGHRSVSWYQQTPGQGLQFLFEYFSETQRNKGNFPGRFSGRQFSNSRSEMNVSTLELGDSALYLCASSRDAGGINNEQFFGPGTRLTVL.

CDR3 sequence: CSASPGLAGGVDTQYF. As DNA, the CDR3 is TGCAGTGCTAGCCCCGGACTAGCGGGGGGGGTAGATACGCAGTATTTT. The rearrangement links TRBV20-1 to TRBJ2-3; 15 bases agree with TRBD2. From germline, CDR1 is DFQATT and CDR2 SNEGSKA (reference sequence). The CDR3 has 16 amino acids. V lost 3 bases, J lost 5 bases, and 6 bases stayed unmatched.

This clonotype has only a few counts. The chain recombines TRBV4-3 with TRBJ2-5; D uncertain. The CDR3 is 13 residues long. Trimming removed 2 bases from V and 4 bases from J, with 8 bases in between. Per germline, CDR1 LGHNA and CDR2 YSLEER. The CDR3 sequence is CASSQYGVETQYF. CDR3 in DNA: TGCGCCAGCAGCCAATATGGGGTAGAGACCCAGTACTTC.

The V call is TRBV7-2, the J call TRBJ2-5; 7 bases map to TRBD2. This CDR3 is 16 amino acids long. Germline V gene data show CDR1 as SGHTA and CDR2 as FQGNSA. V shed 1 base and J 5 bases; nucleotides not matched to a gene: 10. CDR3 in amino acids: CASSLGQRRSGETQYF. The CDR3 bases are TGTGCCAGCAGCTTAGGCCAGCGACGTAGCGGGGAGACCCAGTACTTC.

V is TRBV7-2 and J is TRBJ1-1; D is uncertain. V lost 1 base to trimming and J lost 9 bases, with 15 bases between them. Germline V lookup: CDR1 SGHTA, CDR2 FQGNSA. The CDR3 has 14 residues. The CDR3 is CASSLELRLTQAFF. The CDR3 bases are TGTGCCAGCAGCTTAGAACTCCGTCTTACGCAAGCTTTCTTT.

This rearrangement joins TRBV28 to TRBJ1-4; D gene uncertain. The CDR3 runs to 16 residues. CDR1 and CDR2 (germline): MDHEN, SYDVKM. Trimming left V 6 bases short and J 4 bases short, with 18 bases between. The CDR3 DNA reads TGTGCCAGCAGGCCCCTGTCTTCGCCCTATAATGAAAAACTGTTTTTT. Translated: CASRPLSSPYNEKLFF.

This clonotype was detected only a few times. V gene TRBV6-6 combines with J gene TRBJ1-1; unclear D gene. CDR3 length: 13 residues. V lost 4 bases, J lost 1 base, and 7 bases lay in between. Germline CDR1 and CDR2: MNHNY and SVGAGI (reference sequence). The CDR3 sequence: CASSSAQNTEAFF. The DNA of the CDR3 is TGTGCCAGCAGTTCGGCCCAGAACACTGAAGCTTTCTTT.

This clonotype has only a few counts. The chain is built from TRBV19 and TRBJ1-1; D is ambiguous. The germline CDR1 and CDR2 sequences are LNHDA and SQIVND (reference sequence). The V end was cut by 0 bases, the J end by 4 bases, with 12 bases between. The CDR3 contains 15 residues. Written as DNA, the CDR3 is TGTGCCAGTAGTATAGACCCGACGGTACCCACTGAAGCTTTCTTT. Its protein product is CASSIDPTVPTEAFF.

The chain couples TRBV7-2 to TRBJ2-5; weak D call: TRBD1 (5 bases). Between the trimmed V and J ends, which lost 4 bases and 4 bases, there was a span of 16 bases. The CDR3 runs 15 residues. CDR1 and CDR2 (germline): SGHTA, FQGNSA. CDR3 amino acids: CASSSNGRGPETQYF. The CDR3, as DNA: TGTGCCAGCAGCTCTAATGGAAGGGGCCCAGAGACCCAGTACTTC.

The chain recombines TRBV12-3 or TRBV12-4 with TRBJ2-5; tentative D call: TRBD1 (7 bases). The tail of the sequence fits TRBJ2-1 better, so the J call may be wrong. This CDR3 is 15 amino acids long. Written as DNA, the CDR3 is TGTGCCAGCAGGAGAGACAGGGACTCGTACAATGAGCAGTTCTTC. Translating gives CASRRDRDSYNEQFF.

J is TRBJ2-1 and V is TRBV5-1, with D perhaps given as TRBD1 or TRBD2 (5 bases each). The end of the DNA fits TRBJ2-5 better, so the J call may be wrong. The CDR3 loop spans 16 amino acids. The germline gives CDR1 SGHRS, CDR2 YFSETQ. The CDR3 sequence: CASSWDAGRLQETQYF. CDR3 nucleotide sequence: TGCGCCAGCAGCTGGGACGCCGGACGGTTACAAGAGACCCAGTACTTC.

This chain uses TRBV2 with TRBJ1-4, with D maybe TRBD1 (6 bases). Looked up from germline, CDR1 is SNHLY and CDR2 is FYNNEI. The CDR3 runs 14 residues. V gave up 4 bases and J gave up 6 bases, with 12 bases separating them. CDR3 coding DNA: TGTGCCAGCAGTGTACAGGGTGTCTATGAAAAACTGTTTTTT. Amino acids: CASSVQGVYEKLFF.

This clonotype was counted between two and nine times. The rearrangement uses TRBV4-3 and TRBJ1-1, with D unclear. CDR3 length: 13 amino acids. Germline V gives CDR1 LGHNA, CDR2 YSLEER. The V and J ends lost 0 bases and 6 bases respectively, with 8 bases between them. For the CDR3, the DNA is TGCGCCAGCAGCCAAGATTCGTCCGCTGAAGCTTTCTTT. This codes for CASSQDSSAEAFF.

This clonotype was counted between two and nine times. V is TRBV7-9 and J is TRBJ1-4; 10 nucleotides agree with TRBD1. This CDR3 spans 15 amino acids. The V and J ends lost 5 bases and 3 bases, in that order; junction bases with no gene match: 3. CDR1 and CDR2 (germline): SEHNR, FQNEAQ (reference sequence). The CDR3, as DNA: TGTGCCAGCAGCCCCGACAGGGGGCCTAATGAAAAACTGTTTTTT. It translates to CASSPDRGPNEKLFF.

This clonotype has just a few counts. This chain links TRBV3-1 with TRBJ2-1; the match to TRBD2 covers 8 bases. The germline CDR1 and CDR2 sequences are LGHDT and YNNKEL (reference sequence). The CDR3 contains 15 residues. Unmatched junction bases numbered 3, after V lost 4 bases and J lost 1 base. CDR3 sequence reads: CASSPGGESYNEQFF. DNA for the CDR3: TGTGCCAGCAGCCCCGGGGGGGAGTCCTACAATGAGCAGTTCTTC.

There are a few counts of this clonotype. J is TRBJ1-1 and V is TRBV5-1; D is possibly TRBD1 (6 bases). This CDR3 region has 13 residues. CDR1 and CDR2 (germline): SGHRS, YFSETQ. V lost 0 bases and J lost 6, with 9 bases in between. The CDR3 DNA is TGCGCCAGCAGCTTGGCGGGGGCCGCTGAAGCTTTCTTT. It translates to CASSLAGAAEAFF.

This clonotype was counted a few times. CDR3 sequence reads: CASSQRRLAVNTEAFF. In DNA, the CDR3 is TGTGCCAGCAGCCAAAGGAGGCTCGCCGTGAACACTGAAGCTTTCTTT. The chain has TRBV14 and TRBJ1-1; D is ambiguous. The CDR3 covers 16 residues. Deletions cut 2 bases from V and 0 bases from J, with 13 bases between. CDR1 and CDR2 (germline): SGHDN, FVKESK.

V and J are TRBV4-3 and TRBJ1-2; D unresolved. CDR1 is LGHNA, CDR2 YSLEER, per germline. With 4 bases removed from V and 1 base from J, the gap between germline ends came to 10 bases. The CDR3 has 14 amino acids. CDR3 in amino acids: CASSPTKSNYGYTF. The DNA of the CDR3 is TGCGCCAGCAGCCCTACGAAGAGTAACTATGGCTACACCTTC.

The chain links TRBV11-2 to TRBJ1-2; D is undetermined. V lost 6 bases and J 4 bases, leaving 18 bases between the germline ends. There are 15 residues in the CDR3. Germline-derived CDR1 and CDR2 are SGHAT and FQNNGV. In nucleotides, the CDR3 is TGTGCCAGCAGGGACTATCAAAGGGCTGGCTATGGCTACACCTTC. This gives the protein CASRDYQRAGYGYTF.

J is TRBJ2-5 and V is TRBV9; no definite D call. V was clipped by 3 bases and J by 5 bases, with 11 bases between them. The CDR3 spans 13 residues. Per germline, CDR1 SGDLS and CDR2 YYNGEE. The CDR3 loop reads CASSERIGETQYF. The CDR3 nucleotides read TGTGCCAGCAGCGAACGGATTGGGGAGACCCAGTACTTC.

The CDR3 protein is CSANGRRVQETQYF. Here the CDR3 DNA reads TGCAGCGCCAACGGACGGAGAGTTCAAGAGACCCAGTACTTC. The chain couples TRBV29-1 to TRBJ2-5; D remains unclear. The CDR3 is 14 residues long. V was pared by 7 bases and J by 2 bases, with 17 bases between. CDR1 is SQVTM, CDR2 ANQGSEA, per germline.